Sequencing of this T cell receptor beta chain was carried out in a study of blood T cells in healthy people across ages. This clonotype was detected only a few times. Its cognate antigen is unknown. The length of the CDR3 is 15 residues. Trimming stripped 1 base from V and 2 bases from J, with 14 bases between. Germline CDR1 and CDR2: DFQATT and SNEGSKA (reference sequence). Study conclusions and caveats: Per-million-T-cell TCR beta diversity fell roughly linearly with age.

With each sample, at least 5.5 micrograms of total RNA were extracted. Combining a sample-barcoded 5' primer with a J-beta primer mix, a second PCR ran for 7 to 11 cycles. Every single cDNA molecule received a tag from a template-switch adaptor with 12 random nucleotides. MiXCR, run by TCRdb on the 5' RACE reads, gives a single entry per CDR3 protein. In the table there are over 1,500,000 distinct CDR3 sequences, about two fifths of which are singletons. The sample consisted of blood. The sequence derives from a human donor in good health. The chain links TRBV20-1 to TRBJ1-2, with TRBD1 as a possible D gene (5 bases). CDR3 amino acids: CSARVGGGTNYGYTF. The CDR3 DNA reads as TGCAGTGCTAGAGTTGGGGGGGGAACCAACTATGGCTACACCTTC.